The present T cell receptor beta chain was sequenced within a study of blood T cell repertoires in COVID-19. This table comes from immunoSEQ multiplex PCR, and its TCRdb copy is limited to in-frame clones, with some not included. The sample lists 65,000 to 90,000 clones, roughly 84% occurring once. This CDR3 is built from 13 residues. The V gene lost 2 bases and the J gene lost 7 bases, with 11 bases spanning the gap. The germline V gene encodes CDR1 MNHEY and CDR2 SMNVEV (reference sequence). The sequenced sample was peripheral blood. This TCR derives from an elderly woman in a cohort sampled during active or convalescent COVID-19. The J gene is TRBJ1-2, the V gene TRBV27, with D hard to call. The CDR3 reads CASSLGSSFGYTF. DNA for the CDR3: TGTGCCAGCAGTTTAGGCTCCTCCTTTGGCTACACCTTC.